The entry below gives a single T cell receptor beta chain sequence along with its context. This clonotype was found a few times. Its antigen specificity is not known. Per-nucleotide qualities are absent, and no much larger clonotype sits a single base away. The TCR beta CDR3 regions were amplified from RNA transcripts. The TCR CDR3 was subjected to a first round of RT-PCR using the HTBI primer set and the Qiagen OneStep RT-PCR kit. The libraries were constructed in a second round of multiplex PCR and then size-selected and purified. Libraries were sequenced paired-end with 100 bp reads on an Illumina HiSeq2000. Regarding the original processing steps: SOAPnuke was used to process the raw data, removing reads that contained adapters or uncalled bases, had a mean Phred below 15, or lacked an exact match to the constant primer or identifier. High-quality paired reads were merged using COPE v1.2.5, and each unique nucleotide sequence was defined as a clonotype. Clonotypes were aligned to IMGT TRBV, TRBD and TRBJ reference segments using MiTCR v1.1. The analysis included only V-J combinations with a frequency above 0.0001, which together covered more than 99% of the repertoires. The TCS score was defined as the ratio of F50 (clonal expansion) to E x V (chaos), calculated using BLOSUM62-based TCRdist between CDR3 peptides within each V-J. Welch's t-statistics and random forest reduced roughly 530 V-J features to under 15, which were used in a naive Bayes classifier (R e1071). The raw public reads went through TCRdb reprocessing: fastp at Q25, MiXCR clone calling, in-frame beta chains kept. Every entry covers one CDR3 protein and lists the most common genes and DNA from its rows. TCRdb's processing, not the authors' own work, is the source of the V and J calls. The sample yields approximately 480,000 distinct CDR3 sequences; less than 25% were counted once. Around 27% of the sample goes to the ten largest clones.

The data stem from a study of T cells in Graves' hyperthyroidism and ophthalmopathy (dated by TCRdb to between 2019 and 2020). At the level of the whole study: Peripheral blood samples were taken at initial diagnosis, before any treatment was given. To identify distinguishing TCR V-J signatures, a discovery cohort of around 100 patients was used, comprising fewer than 45 with Graves' ophthalmopathy and some 60 with stable Graves' hyperthyroidism. Whether ophthalmopathy could be predicted prospectively was tested in an independent validation cohort made up of about 20 hyperthyroidism patients plus 17 patients who later progressed to ophthalmopathy. The approximately 90 discovery patients were randomly split 7:3 into training and test sets. In addition, the study compared T-cell repertoires in thyroid tissue and in blood from a handful of Graves' hyperthyroidism patients. After blood sampling, hyperthyroidism patients were treated with methimazole at a starting dose of 30 mg daily, and ophthalmopathy patients were treated with high-dose intravenous methylprednisolone. According to the paper, TCR Vbeta CDR3 sequencing was carried out on over 130 peripheral blood samples, which came from fewer than 50 ophthalmopathy, fewer than 80 hyperthyroidism and approximately 17 progressor patients. On the study overall, not on this receptor specifically: Most expanded thyroid clonotypes (frequency above 0.001) were also detected in blood, a finding suggesting that blood repertoires may reflect thyroid immune responses. In validation, progression to ophthalmopathy was predicted by the model with 65% to 71% sensitivity and roughly 72% specificity, a median of roughly six months before onset. A 13 V-J signature model separated ophthalmopathy from stable hyperthyroidism, with over 85% sensitivity and roughly 84% specificity in cross-validation and 80%/75% in testing. Sample size was not statistically predetermined, and investigators were not blinded to group allocation.

Stable Graves' hyperthyroidism was defined as the absence of progression to ophthalmopathy over 18 months of follow-up. The hyperthyroidism patients were between 18 and 65 years old and newly diagnosed, with a disease duration of less than 2 months. Exclusion was applied to patients with uncontrolled infections, other autoimmune diseases, pregnancy or lactation. Clinical symptoms, serum thyroxine and TRAb, thyroid ultrasound, and orbital computed tomography formed the basis for the diagnoses. PBMCs were isolated from 10 ml of fresh peripheral blood by Ficoll-Paque density gradient centrifugation. Total RNA was extracted using Trizol reagent, and RNA quality was assessed on an Agilent 2100 Bioanalyzer. The germline V gene sets CDR1 to SGHAT and CDR2 to FQNNGV. The CDR3 measures 14 amino acids from cysteine to phenylalanine. Only the CDR3 DNA stays, 42 bases, in frame from base 1. Trimming takes 2 bases from V and 5 bases from J, and the germline ends sit 13 bases apart.

The V and J genes are TRBV11-2 and TRBJ2-7, with the D call perhaps TRBD1 or TRBD2, as 6 bases match in each case. What was sequenced was blood. The TCR was taken from a man between 18 and 35 years old with Graves' hyperthyroidism. The CDR3 here reads CASSLWGALDEQYF. The DNA sequence follows: TGTGCCAGCAGCTTATGGGGGGCACTCGACGAGCAGTACTTC.